The following is a T cell receptor (beta chain) sequence with its context. Extracted RNA was reverse transcribed, and the resulting cDNA served as sequencing template. The repertoire was sequenced with immunoSEQ multiplex PCR; TCRdb's copy has only in-frame clones and lacks some. The sample consists of more than 200,000 clones, less than 65% of them appearing once. The sample comes from a study of CD8+ T cells in alopecia areata. Study-level background: Tofacitinib lasted 6 to 18 months, then 6 months off drug.

The CDR3 is 14 amino acids. V gave up 6 bases and J gave up 5 bases; unmatched junction bases: 6. Germline V CDR1 and CDR2: SGHTA, FQGNSA. As to treatment: oral pan-JAK inhibitor, 5-10 mg twice daily. The rearrangement links TRBV7-2 to TRBJ2-5; TRBD1 agrees at 10 bases. The clonotype originates from a human donor with alopecia areata. The specimen was CD4+ T cells sorted from blood, collected at week 4, from a patient treated with tofacitinib. The CDR3 DNA reads as TGTGCCAGCAGACCCGGGACAGGGGTCGAGACCCAGTACTTC. Amino acid sequence: CASRPGTGVETQYF.